The 20 T cell receptor beta chains below come from one sample, sequenced in a study of T-cell reconstitution after alpha-beta-depleted transplantation in children. Unique molecular identifiers were used to barcode this TCRbeta library. MiXCR, applied by TCRdb to the PCR reads, yields one record per CDR3 protein. The sample has fewer than 750,000 distinct CDR3 sequences, roughly 27% seen once. Sequencing used PBMCs, obtained before TCRalphabeta/CD19-depleted stem cell transplant. Receptors originate from a boy under three years old with Wiskott-Aldrich syndrome, due to receive a stem cell transplant.

This clonotype showed up just a few times. The chain carries TRBV7-2 and TRBJ1-5; possible D gene TRBD1, 5 bases. Between the trimmed V and J ends, which lost 0 bases and 4 bases, there was a span of 7 bases. Germline-derived CDR1 and CDR2 are SGHTA and FQGNSA. CDR3 length equals 14 residues. Here the CDR3 DNA reads TGTGCCAGCAGCTTAGCCGGGACGAATCAGCCCCAGCATTTT. It codes for CASSLAGTNQPQHF.

This chain uses TRBV5-1 with TRBJ2-3, with D uncertain. CDR3 length: 12 amino acids. The germline V gene has CDR1 SGHRS and CDR2 YFSETQ. V was trimmed by 5 bases and J by 3 bases, leaving 7 bases between them. The CDR3 nucleotides are TGCGCCAGCAGATTTGAGACAGATACGCAGTATTTT. Protein sequence: CASRFETDTQYF. Filled out from reference TRBV5-1 and TRBJ2-3, the complete variable domain reads KAGVTQTPRYLIKTRGQQVTLSCSPISGHRSVSWYQQTPGQGLQFLFEYFSETQRNKGNFPGRFSGRQFSNSRSEMNVSTLELGDSALYLCASRFETDTQYFGPGTRLTVL.

This clonotype was observed a handful of times. The chain has TRBV20-1 and TRBJ1-1; tentative D call: TRBD1 (5 bases). This CDR3 region has 13 residues. Germline CDR1 DFQATT, CDR2 SNEGSKA (reference sequence). With 3 bases removed from V and 0 bases from J, the gap between germline ends came to 8 bases. CDR3 protein: CSASQDMNTEAFF. CDR3 sequence (DNA): TGCAGTGCTAGCCAGGACATGAACACTGAAGCTTTCTTT.

This clonotype occurred a few times. The V call is TRBV12-3 or TRBV12-4, the J call TRBJ2-7, with D tentatively TRBD1 or TRBD2 (6 bases each). This CDR3 is 13 amino acids long. The V end lost 8 bases, the J end lost 3 bases, and 14 bases lay between the germline ends. Here the CDR3 DNA reads TGTGCCAGCGGGGGGCGAATTGGCTACGAGCAGTACTTC. It codes for CASGGRIGYEQYF.

This clonotype was counted many times. V and J are TRBV12-3 or TRBV12-4 and TRBJ2-2; 7 nucleotides agree with TRBD2. Trimming cost V 4 bases and J 4 bases; bases outside gene matches: 0. This CDR3 spans 13 amino acids. The CDR3 nucleotides are TGTGCCAGCAGTTGGGGGGGCACCGGGGAGCTGTTTTTT. This translates into CASSWGGTGELFF.

The CDR3, as DNA: TGTGCCAGTAGGAAACAGGGTCATGCCGGGGAGCTGTTTTTT. Protein: CASRKQGHAGELFF. The chain couples TRBV19 to TRBJ2-2; a possible D gene is TRBD1 (6 bases). The CDR3 is made up of 14 amino acids. In germline, CDR1 is LNHDA, CDR2 SQIVND (reference sequence). Trimming shortened V by 6 bases and J by 6 bases, and 14 bases separated the two germline ends.

The chain uses TRBV5-6 and TRBJ2-7, with D possibly matching TRBD2 (5 bases). V was pared by 5 bases and J by 0 bases, with 12 bases between. Germline V lookup: CDR1 SGHDT, CDR2 YYEEEE. This CDR3 is built from 14 residues. The CDR3 nucleotides read TGTGCCAGCAGACTTACCGGGAACTCCTACGAGCAGTACTTC. Translated: CASRLTGNSYEQYF.

V is TRBV20-1 and J is TRBJ2-1; D may correspond to TRBD1 or TRBD2 (5 bases each). Between the trimmed V and J ends, which lost 6 bases and 6 bases, there was a span of 18 bases. Germline CDR1 is DFQATT and CDR2 is SNEGSKA (reference sequence). CDR3 size: 14 residues. The chain's CDR3 is CSAEGNLAVNEQFF. The CDR3 DNA reads TGCAGTGCAGAGGGGAACCTCGCGGTCAATGAGCAGTTCTTC.

The J gene is TRBJ1-2, the V gene TRBV5-1, with D perhaps matching TRBD1 (6 bases). The CDR3 spans 13 residues. Germline assignment: CDR1 SGHRS and CDR2 YFSETQ. Trimming cost V 4 bases and J 5 bases, with 12 bases left between them. Here the CDR3 reads CASSPRTEYGYTF. In DNA form, the CDR3 reads TGCGCCAGCAGCCCAAGGACAGAATATGGCTACACCTTC.

The table lists this clonotype with a few counts. This chain connects TRBV20-1 to TRBJ2-5, with D unclear. Trimming pared 1 base from V and 1 base from J, leaving 7 bases between. CDR3 size: 13 residues. Per germline, CDR1 DFQATT and CDR2 SNEGSKA (reference sequence). CDR3 protein: CSARVGSQETQYF. The CDR3 DNA follows: TGCAGTGCTAGAGTAGGCAGCCAAGAGACCCAGTACTTC.

The chain couples TRBV20-1 to TRBJ2-5, with 8 positions matching TRBD1. The CDR3 spans 13 residues. Unmatched junction bases numbered 3, after V lost 5 bases and J lost 1 base. The germline V gene encodes CDR1 DFQATT and CDR2 SNEGSKA (reference sequence). The CDR3 coding sequence is TGCAGTGCTCCTGGGACAGGCCAAGAGACCCAGTACTTC. Encoded protein: CSAPGTGQETQYF.

This chain joins TRBV27 and TRBJ2-1, with TRBD1 matching 7 bases. CDR3 size: 14 residues. Germline assignment: CDR1 MNHEY and CDR2 SMNVEV (reference sequence). The V segment lost 8 bases and the J segment 8 bases; nucleotides outside the gene matches: 12. The DNA of the CDR3 is TGTGCCAGCCTGGGTAAGGGGGCGAATGATGAGCAGTTCTTC. It yields the protein CASLGKGANDEQFF.

This clonotype came up once. J is TRBJ2-1 and V is TRBV12-3 or TRBV12-4; D is unresolved. Trimming removed 1 base from V and 6 bases from J, with 10 bases in between. The CDR3 spans 14 residues. CDR3 sequence (DNA): TGTGCCAGCAGTTTAGAAGCAAACCGCAATGAGCAGTTCTTC. Amino acids: CASSLEANRNEQFF.

The V call is TRBV11-1, the J call TRBJ2-1; unclear D gene. Germline CDR1 is SGHAT and CDR2 is FQDESV (reference sequence). This CDR3 is 16 amino acids long. The V end lost 7 bases, the J end lost 4 bases, and 20 bases lay between the germline ends. The DNA for the CDR3 is TGTGCCAGCACCCAAAAGGCGCGAAAGGCGTACAATGAGCAGTTCTTC. Translated: CASTQKARKAYNEQFF.

This clonotype was detected a few times. V usage is TRBV5-1 and J usage is TRBJ2-7; a weak D match, TRBD2 (6 bases). The CDR3 has 14 residues. CDR1 SGHRS and CDR2 YFSETQ come from the germline V gene. Deletions cut 4 bases from V and 2 bases from J, with 13 bases between. DNA of the CDR3: TGCGCCAGCAGCCCGGGACTCGAGCCCTACGAGCAGTACTTC. Residues: CASSPGLEPYEQYF.

The rearrangement uses TRBV3-1 and TRBJ2-1; 11 nucleotides line up with TRBD2. Trimming at V came to 1 base and at J to 12 bases, leaving 8 bases not matched to a gene. The V gene's germline CDR1 is LGHDT and CDR2 YNNKEL (reference sequence). CDR3 length equals 15 residues. The CDR3 DNA follows: TGTGCCAGCAGCCAAGCGTGGACTAGCGGGTCGGTGCAGTTCTTC. It yields the protein CASSQAWTSGSVQFF.

There are a few counts of this clonotype. This rearrangement joins TRBV10-3 to TRBJ2-5; 14 bases agree with TRBD2. CDR3 size: 15 residues. Germline loops: CDR1 ENHRY, CDR2 SYGVKD. J was trimmed by 0 bases and V by 11 bases; bases with no gene match: 5. CDR3 coding DNA: TGTGCCGTAAGGACTAGCGGGGGGTACCAAGAGACCCAGTACTTC. Its translation: CAVRTSGGYQETQYF.

This clonotype came up a few times. The J gene is TRBJ2-1, the V gene TRBV7-2; 8 bases line up with TRBD2. Germline V gene data show CDR1 as SGHTA and CDR2 as FQGNSA. Trimming cost V 3 bases and J 5 bases; bases outside gene matches: 3. The CDR3 covers 14 residues. CDR3 in amino acids: CASSFPGGDNEQFF. In DNA form, the CDR3 reads TGTGCCAGCAGCTTCCCGGGGGGGGACAATGAGCAGTTCTTC. Based on the CDR3 plus reference TRBV7-2 and TRBJ2-1, the full variable domain is GAGVSQSPSNKVTEKGKDVELRCDPISGHTALYWYRQSLGQGLEFLIYFQGNSAPDKSGLPSDRFSAERTGGSVSTLTIQRTQQEDSAVYLCASSFPGGDNEQFFGPGTRLTVL.

This sequence joins TRBV5-1 and TRBJ1-6; possibly TRBD1 for D (5 bases). Per the germline V gene, CDR1 is SGHRS and CDR2 is YFSETQ. This CDR3 contains 14 residues. Trimming removed 5 bases from V and 9 bases from J, with 15 bases in between. The CDR3 DNA sequence: TGCGCCAGCAGACCAACGGGGGAGGGTTCACCCCTCCACTTT. It is translated as CASRPTGEGSPLHF. The full variable domain, with the rest looked up from reference TRBV5-1 and TRBJ1-6, is KAGVTQTPRYLIKTRGQQVTLSCSPISGHRSVSWYQQTPGQGLQFLFEYFSETQRNKGNFPGRFSGRQFSNSRSEMNVSTLELGDSALYLCASRPTGEGSPLHFGNGTRLTVT.

This clonotype has more than one count but fewer than ten. The CDR3 DNA reads as TGTGCCAGCGGACAAAGCAGGGGGAGGAACACTGAAGCTTTCTTT. Protein: CASGQSRGRNTEAFF. The rearrangement uses TRBV7-9 and TRBJ1-1, with TRBD1 matching over 7 bases. V was clipped by 8 bases and J by 1 base; unmatched bases: 10. CDR1 and CDR2 (germline): SEHNR, FQNEAQ (reference sequence). This CDR3 is built from 15 residues.